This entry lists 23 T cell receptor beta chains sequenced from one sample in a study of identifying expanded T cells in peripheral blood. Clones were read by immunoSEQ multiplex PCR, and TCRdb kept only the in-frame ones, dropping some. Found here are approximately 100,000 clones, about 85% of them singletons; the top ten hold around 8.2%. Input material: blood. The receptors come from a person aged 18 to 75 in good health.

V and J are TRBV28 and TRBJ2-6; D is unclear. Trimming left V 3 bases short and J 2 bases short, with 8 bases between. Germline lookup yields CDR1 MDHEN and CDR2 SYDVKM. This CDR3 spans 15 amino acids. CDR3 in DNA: TGTGCCAGCAGTTTCTCTGGGGCTGGGGCCAACGTCCTGACTTTC. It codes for CASSFSGAGANVLTF.

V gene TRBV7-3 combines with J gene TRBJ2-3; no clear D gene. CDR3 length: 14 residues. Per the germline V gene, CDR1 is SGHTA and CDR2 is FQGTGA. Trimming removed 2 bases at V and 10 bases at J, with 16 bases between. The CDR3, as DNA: TGTGCCAGCAGCTTAGGTCTCGATGGGAATGCGCAGTATTTT. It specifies CASSLGLDGNAQYF. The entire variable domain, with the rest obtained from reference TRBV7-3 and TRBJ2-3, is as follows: GAGVSQTPSNKVTEKGKYVELRCDPISGHTALYWYRQSLGQGPEFLIYFQGTGAADDSGLPNDRFFAVRPEGSVSTLKIQRTERGDSAVYLCASSLGLDGNAQYFGPGTRLTVL.

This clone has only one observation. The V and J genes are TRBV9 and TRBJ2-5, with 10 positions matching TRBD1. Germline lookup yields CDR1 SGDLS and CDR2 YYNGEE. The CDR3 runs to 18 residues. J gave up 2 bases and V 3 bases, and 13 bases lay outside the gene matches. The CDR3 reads CASSGQTGGKRSQETQYF. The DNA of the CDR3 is TGTGCCAGCAGCGGTCAGACAGGGGGCAAAAGGAGTCAAGAGACCCAGTACTTC.

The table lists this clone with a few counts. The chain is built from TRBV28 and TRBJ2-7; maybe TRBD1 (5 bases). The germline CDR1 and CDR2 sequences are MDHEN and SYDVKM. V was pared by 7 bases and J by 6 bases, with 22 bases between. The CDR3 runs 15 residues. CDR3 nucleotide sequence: TGTGCCAGCAAACCCCAGGGTAAGGGTTTGGGCGAGCAGTACTTC. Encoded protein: CASKPQGKGLGEQYF. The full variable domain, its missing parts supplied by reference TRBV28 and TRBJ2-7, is DVKVTQSSRYLVKRTGEKVFLECVQDMDHENMFWYRQDPGLGLRLIYFSYDVKMKEKGDIPEGYSVSREKKERFSLILESASTNQTSMYLCASKPQGKGLGEQYFGPGTRLTVT.

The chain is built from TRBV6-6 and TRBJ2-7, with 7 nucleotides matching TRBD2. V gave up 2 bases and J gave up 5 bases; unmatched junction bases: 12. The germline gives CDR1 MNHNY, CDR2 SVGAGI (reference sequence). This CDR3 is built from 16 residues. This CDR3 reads CASSYASGDFGDEQYF. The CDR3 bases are TGTGCCAGCAGTTACGCGAGCGGGGACTTCGGCGACGAGCAGTACTTC.

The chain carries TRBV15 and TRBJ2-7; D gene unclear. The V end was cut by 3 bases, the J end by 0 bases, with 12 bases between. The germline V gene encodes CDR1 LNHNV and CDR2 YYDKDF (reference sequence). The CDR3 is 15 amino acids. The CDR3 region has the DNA TGTGCCACCAGCAGCTTCATAACCGGCTCCTACGAGCAGTACTTC. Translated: CATSSFITGSYEQYF.

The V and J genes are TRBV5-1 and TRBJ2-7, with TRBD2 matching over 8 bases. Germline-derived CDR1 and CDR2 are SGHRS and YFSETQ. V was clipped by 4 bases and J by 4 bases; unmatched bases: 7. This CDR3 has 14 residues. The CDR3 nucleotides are TGCGCCAGCAGCGTGAGCGGGAGCGGGTACGAGCAGTACTTC. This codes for CASSVSGSGYEQYF. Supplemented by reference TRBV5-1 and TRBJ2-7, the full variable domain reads KAGVTQTPRYLIKTRGQQVTLSCSPISGHRSVSWYQQTPGQGLQFLFEYFSETQRNKGNFPGRFSGRQFSNSRSEMNVSTLELGDSALYLCASSVSGSGYEQYFGPGTRLTVT.

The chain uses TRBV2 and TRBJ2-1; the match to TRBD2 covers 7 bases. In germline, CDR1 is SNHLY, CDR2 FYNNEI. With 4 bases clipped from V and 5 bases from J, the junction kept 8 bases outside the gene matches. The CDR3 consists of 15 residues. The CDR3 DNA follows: TGTGCCAGCAGTGGAAGGCGGGAGTTGGACAATGAGCAGTTCTTC. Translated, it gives CASSGRRELDNEQFF. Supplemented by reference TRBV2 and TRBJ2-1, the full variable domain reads EPEVTQTPSHQVTQMGQEVILRCVPISNHLYFYWYRQILGQKVEFLVSFYNNEISEKSEIFDDQFSVERPDGSNFTLKIRSTKLEDSAMYFCASSGRRELDNEQFFGPGTRLTVL.

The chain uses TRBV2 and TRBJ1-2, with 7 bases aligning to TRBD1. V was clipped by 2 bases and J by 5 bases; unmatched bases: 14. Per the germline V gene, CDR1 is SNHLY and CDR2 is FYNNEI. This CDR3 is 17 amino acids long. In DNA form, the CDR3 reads TGTGCCAGCAGTGAAAGGGGGACAGAGCACCACTCTTATGGCTACACCTTC. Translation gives CASSERGTEHHSYGYTF.

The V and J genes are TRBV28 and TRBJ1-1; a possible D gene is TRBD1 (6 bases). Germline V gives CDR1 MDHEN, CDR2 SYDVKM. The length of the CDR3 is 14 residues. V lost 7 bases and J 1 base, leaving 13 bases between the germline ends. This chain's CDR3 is CASTLGRGNTEAFF. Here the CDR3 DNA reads TGTGCCAGCACCCTTGGCAGGGGGAACACTGAAGCTTTCTTT.

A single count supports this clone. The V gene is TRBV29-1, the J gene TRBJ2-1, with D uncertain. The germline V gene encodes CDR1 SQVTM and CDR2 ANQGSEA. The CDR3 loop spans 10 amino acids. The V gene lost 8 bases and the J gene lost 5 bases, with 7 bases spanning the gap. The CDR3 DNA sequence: TGCAGCTCTCAAGACAATGAGCAGTTCTTC. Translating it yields CSSQDNEQFF.

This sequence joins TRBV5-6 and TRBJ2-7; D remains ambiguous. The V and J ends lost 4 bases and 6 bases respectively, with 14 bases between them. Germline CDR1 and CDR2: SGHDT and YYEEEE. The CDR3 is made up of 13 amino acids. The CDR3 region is CASSQGSLGEQYF. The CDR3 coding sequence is TGTGCCAGCAGCCAAGGGTCTCTGGGCGAGCAGTACTTC.

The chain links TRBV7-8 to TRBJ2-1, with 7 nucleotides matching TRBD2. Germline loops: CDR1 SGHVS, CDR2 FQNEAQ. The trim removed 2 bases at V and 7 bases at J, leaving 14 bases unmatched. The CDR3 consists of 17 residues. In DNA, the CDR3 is TGTGCCAGCAGCTTAAGGCCCCCTGGGGGAGGGAGGAATGAGCAGTTCTTC. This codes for CASSLRPPGGGRNEQFF.

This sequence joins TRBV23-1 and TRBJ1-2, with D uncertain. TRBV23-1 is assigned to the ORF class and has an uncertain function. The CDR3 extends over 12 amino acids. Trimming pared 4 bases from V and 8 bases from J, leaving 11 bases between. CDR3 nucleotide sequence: TGCGCCAGCAGTCGGGTTGGCGCAGGCTACACCTTC. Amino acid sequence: CASSRVGAGYTF.

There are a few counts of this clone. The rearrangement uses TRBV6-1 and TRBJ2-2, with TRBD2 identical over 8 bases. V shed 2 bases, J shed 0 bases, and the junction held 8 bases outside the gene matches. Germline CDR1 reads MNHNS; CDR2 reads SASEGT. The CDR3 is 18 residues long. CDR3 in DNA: TGTGCCAGCAGTGAATACGGTAGCGGGGCGACGAACACCGGGGAGCTGTTTTTT. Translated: CASSEYGSGATNTGELFF.

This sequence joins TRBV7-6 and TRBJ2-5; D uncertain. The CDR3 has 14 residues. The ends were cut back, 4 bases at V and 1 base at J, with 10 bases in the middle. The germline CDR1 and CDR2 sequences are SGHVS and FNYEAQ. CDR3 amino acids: CASSSWLGQETQYF. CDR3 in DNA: TGTGCCAGCAGCTCCTGGTTGGGCCAAGAGACCCAGTACTTC.

The CDR3 nucleotides are TGTGCTTTATATTCCGGGACGGTGTATGATACGCAGTATTTT. Protein product: CALYSGTVYDTQYF. The rearrangement links TRBV30 to TRBJ2-3; D tentatively fits TRBD1 or TRBD2 (5 bases each). The CDR3 is 14 residues long. Germline V gene lookup returns CDR1 GTSNPN and CDR2 SVGIG (reference sequence).

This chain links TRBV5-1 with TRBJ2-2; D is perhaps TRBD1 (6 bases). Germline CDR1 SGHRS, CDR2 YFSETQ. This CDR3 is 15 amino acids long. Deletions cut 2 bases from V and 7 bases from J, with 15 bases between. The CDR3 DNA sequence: TGCGCCAGCAGCTTCGAGGGACAACAAGTCGGGGAGCTGTTTTTT. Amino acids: CASSFEGQQVGELFF.

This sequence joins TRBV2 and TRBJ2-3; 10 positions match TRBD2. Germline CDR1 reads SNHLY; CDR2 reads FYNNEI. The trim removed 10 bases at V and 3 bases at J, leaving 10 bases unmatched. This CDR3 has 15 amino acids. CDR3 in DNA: TGTGCCATTCAATCTAGCGGGAGCTCTACAGATACGCAGTATTTT. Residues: CAIQSSGSSTDTQYF.

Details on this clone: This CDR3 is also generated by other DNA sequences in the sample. The chain's CDR3 is CASSLLGGEGETQYF. DNA for the CDR3: TGTGCCAGCAGCTTACTCGGAGGGGAGGGAGAGACCCAGTACTTC. V and J are TRBV7-9 and TRBJ2-5; TRBD2 aligns across 7 bases. Germline V CDR1 and CDR2: SEHNR, FQNEAQ (reference sequence). Trimming removed 2 bases from V and 4 bases from J; junction bases left unmatched: 7. This CDR3 is built from 15 residues.

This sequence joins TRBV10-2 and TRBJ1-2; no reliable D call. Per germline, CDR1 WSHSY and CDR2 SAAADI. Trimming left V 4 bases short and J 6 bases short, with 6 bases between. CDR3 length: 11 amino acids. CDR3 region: CASSGADGYTF. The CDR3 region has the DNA TGCGCCAGCAGTGGGGCTGATGGCTACACCTTC.

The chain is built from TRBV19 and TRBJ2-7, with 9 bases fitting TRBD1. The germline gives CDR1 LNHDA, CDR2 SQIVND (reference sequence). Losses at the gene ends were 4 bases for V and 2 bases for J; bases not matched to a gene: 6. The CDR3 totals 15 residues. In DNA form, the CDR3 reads TGTGCCAGTAGTACCTGGACAGGGGCTACCTACGAGCAGTACTTC. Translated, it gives CASSTWTGATYEQYF.

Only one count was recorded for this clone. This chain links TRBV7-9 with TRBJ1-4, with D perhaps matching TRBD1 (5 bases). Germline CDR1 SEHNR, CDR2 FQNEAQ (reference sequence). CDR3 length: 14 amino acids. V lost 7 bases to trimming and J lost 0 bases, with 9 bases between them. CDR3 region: CASTEGATNEKLFF. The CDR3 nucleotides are TGTGCCAGCACCGAAGGGGCAACTAATGAAAAACTGTTTTTT.